Listed below are T cell receptor beta chains from one sample, sequenced in a study of control samples from healthy donors and cancer patients. The table came from immunoSEQ multiplex PCR; TCRdb's copy has only in-frame clones and leaves some out. The data hold tens of thousands of clones, with roughly 84% observed a single time. Sequencing input: blood. Receptors were obtained from a woman between 50 and 59 years old in good health. The CDR3 runs from the conserved cysteine through the conserved F or W. The D gene is left open where the match is weak. Clone size, where shown, is once, few, many, or a class for clones that have expanded.

TRBV18	TRBJ2-7	-	-	CASSQGRTYEQYF	TGTGCCAGCTCACAGGGCCGGACCTACGAGCAGTACTTC
TRBV4-2	TRBJ2-3	-	-	CASSPGITDTQYF	TGTGCCAGCAGCCCGGGAATCACAGATACGCAGTATTTT
TRBV3-1/TRBV3-2	TRBJ1-6	-	-	CASSQVSLLGISPLHF	TGTGCCAGCAGCCAAGTATCTCTCCTCGGGATTTCACCCCTCCACTTT
TRBV5-4	TRBJ2-7	-	TRBD2	CASSLGGTSDYEQYF	TGTGCCAGCAGCTTGGGTGGGACTAGCGACTACGAGCAGTACTTC
TRBV5-6	TRBJ1-1	-	-	CASSFWGGNTEAFF	TGTGCCAGCAGCTTTTGGGGGGGTAACACTGAAGCTTTCTTT
TRBV5-6	TRBJ1-5	few	-	CASSSGNQPQHF	TGTGCCAGCAGTTCAGGAAATCAGCCCCAGCATTTT
TRBV28	TRBJ1-3	-	-	CASSGRHRDSGNTIYF	TGTGCCAGCAGTGGACGACACCGGGACTCTGGAAACACCATATATTTT
TRBV18	TRBJ1-4	-	-	CASSPSMDEKLFF	TGTGCCAGCTCACCATCCATGGATGAAAAACTGTTTTTT
TRBV6-5	TRBJ2-3	-	-	CASSYSRGADTQYF	TGTGCCAGCAGTTACTCGAGGGGGGCCGATACGCAGTATTTT
TRBV24-1	TRBJ2-7	-	TRBD1	CATSDFEGAESYEQYF	TGTGCCACCAGTGATTTTGAGGGGGCTGAAAGCTACGAGCAGTACTTC
TRBV12-3/TRBV12-4	TRBJ1-2	-	-	CASSPTRTHGYTF	TGTGCCAGCAGTCCTACGCGTACCCATGGCTACACCTTC
TRBV11-2	TRBJ1-1	-	-	CASSLGFGGINTEAFF	TGTGCCAGCAGCTTAGGGTTCGGAGGAATCAACACTGAAGCTTTCTTT
TRBV27	TRBJ2-3	-	-	CASTPANGGTQYF	TGTGCCAGCACCCCGGCAAATGGGGGTACGCAGTATTTT
TRBV9	TRBJ1-4	-	-	CASSVSGVTNEKLFF	TGTGCCAGCAGCGTTTCGGGGGTAACTAATGAAAAACTGTTTTTT
TRBV5-6	TRBJ1-5	-	-	CASSNPNQPQHF	TGTGCCAGCAGTAACCCCAATCAGCCCCAGCATTTT
TRBV10-2	TRBJ1-5	-	TRBD1	CASSPRTGGDQPQHF	TGCGCCAGCAGCCCTCGGACAGGGGGGGATCAGCCCCAGCATTTT
TRBV11-2	TRBJ2-5	once	-	CASLKAEGQETQYF	TGTGCCAGCCTGAAGGCAGAGGGCCAGGAGACCCAGTACTTC
TRBV15	TRBJ1-2	-	-	CATSRDVEGVGGYTF	TGTGCCACCAGCAGAGATGTTGAGGGAGTCGGTGGCTACACCTTC
TRBV14	TRBJ1-5	-	-	CASSAWGNNQPQHF	TGTGCCAGCAGCGCTTGGGGAAACAATCAGCCCCAGCATTTT
TRBV19	TRBJ1-2	-	-	CASSNKAGALRGYTF	TGTGCCAGTAGTAATAAGGCAGGGGCTCTGAGGGGCTACACCTTC
TRBV7-8	TRBJ2-2	few	TRBD1	CASSPARGRIGELFF	TGTGCCAGCAGCCCGGCGAGGGGGCGTATCGGGGAGCTGTTTTTT
TRBV28	TRBJ1-1	-	TRBD1	CASSHPDRVNTEAFF	TGTGCCAGCAGTCACCCGGACAGGGTGAACACTGAAGCTTTCTTT
TRBV5-1	TRBJ2-7	once	-	CASSLGGRLGEQYF	TGCGCCAGCAGCTTGGGGGGACGACTAGGGGAGCAGTACTTC
TRBV9	TRBJ2-1	-	TRBD1	CASSKNQGATYNEQFF	TGTGCCAGCAGCAAAAATCAGGGGGCTACCTACAATGAGCAGTTCTTC
TRBV27	TRBJ1-1	-	-	CASSSWTLGNTEAFF	TGTGCCAGCAGTTCGTGGACCTTAGGGAACACTGAAGCTTTCTTT
TRBV19	TRBJ2-3	once	-	CASRIGRDSPDTQYF	TGTGCCAGTAGGATTGGGCGGGACAGCCCAGATACGCAGTATTTT
TRBV5-1	TRBJ2-1	-	-	CASSFEEAIQFEQFF	TGCGCCAGCAGCTTCGAGGAGGCTATACAATTTGAGCAGTTCTTC
TRBV10-3	TRBJ2-3	-	TRBD2	CAISSSGGTDTQYF	TGTGCCATCAGTTCTAGCGGAGGGACAGATACGCAGTATTTT
TRBV5-5	TRBJ2-7	-	-	CASSVTGRPEQYF	TGTGCCAGCAGCGTTACAGGGAGGCCCGAGCAGTACTTC
TRBV3-1/TRBV3-2	TRBJ2-1	-	TRBD2	CASTSGLAANEQFF	TGTGCCAGCACTTCGGGACTAGCGGCCAATGAGCAGTTCTTC
TRBV9	TRBJ1-1	once	-	CASSVRATNTEAFF	TGTGCCAGCAGCGTAAGGGCCACAAACACTGAAGCTTTCTTT
TRBV2	TRBJ1-6	-	TRBD1	CASSEQGVDNSPLHF	TGTGCCAGCAGTGAACAGGGGGTAGATAATTCACCCCTCCACTTT
TRBV5-1	TRBJ2-7	-	-	CASSVDAVSYEQYF	TGCGCCAGCAGCGTGGACGCGGTCTCCTACGAGCAGTACTTC
TRBV6-5	TRBJ1-5	-	-	CASSLSGSRNQPQHF	TGTGCCAGCAGTTTAAGTGGCAGCCGCAATCAGCCCCAGCATTTT
TRBV3-1/TRBV3-2	TRBJ2-7	-	-	CASSQDRVYEQYF	TGTGCCAGCAGCCAAGATAGGGTCTACGAGCAGTACTTC
TRBV19	TRBJ1-1	-	-	CASEAKAMNTEAFF	TGTGCCAGCGAGGCCAAGGCCATGAACACTGAAGCTTTCTTT
TRBV3-1/TRBV3-2	TRBJ2-2	-	-	CASSQTSGRVGGELFF	-
TRBV10-1	TRBJ2-7	few	-	CASPRTAYEQYF	TGCGCCAGCCCTAGGACAGCCTACGAGCAGTACTTC
TRBV7-3	TRBJ2-2	-	-	CASSFSPDTGELFF	TGTGCCAGCAGCTTTTCCCCCGACACCGGGGAGCTGTTTTTT
TRBV28	TRBJ2-2	-	-	CASSPTGELFF	TGTGCCAGCAGTCCCACCGGGGAGCTGTTTTTT
TRBV3-1/TRBV3-2	TRBJ2-4	-	-	CASSYGGVSSSVRKNIQYF	TGTGCCAGCAGCTACGGAGGGGTTAGCTCCAGTGTGAGGAAAAACATTCAGTACTTC
TRBV7-2	TRBJ1-4	-	TRBD1	CASSFRQGWEKLFF	TGTGCCAGCAGCTTCAGACAGGGATGGGAAAAACTGTTTTTT
TRBV9	TRBJ2-5	-	TRBD1	CASSVGDREETQYF	TGTGCCAGCAGCGTAGGGGACAGGGAAGAGACCCAGTACTTC
TRBV4-1	TRBJ1-1	-	TRBD1	CASSQGQGNTEAFF	TGCGCCAGCAGCCAAGGACAGGGCAACACTGAAGCTTTCTTT
TRBV6-5	TRBJ2-5	-	-	CASSSDGGLETQYF	TGTGCCAGCAGTTCGGACGGGGGATTAGAGACCCAGTACTTC
TRBV4-1	TRBJ2-3	-	TRBD2	CASSQEFENSGSTDTQYF	TGCGCCAGCAGCCAAGAGTTTGAAAATAGCGGGAGCACAGATACGCAGTATTTT
TRBV27	TRBJ2-3	-	TRBD2	CASSPKRTSGRIDTQYF	TGTGCCAGCAGTCCCAAGAGGACTAGCGGGAGGATAGATACGCAGTATTTT
TRBV25-1	TRBJ2-7	-	-	CASSEFASNEQYF	TGTGCCAGCAGTGAATTTGCTAGCAACGAGCAGTACTTC
TRBV3-1/TRBV3-2	TRBJ2-7	-	-	CASSQGQFYEQYF	TGTGCCAGCAGCCAAGGGCAGTTCTACGAGCAGTACTTC